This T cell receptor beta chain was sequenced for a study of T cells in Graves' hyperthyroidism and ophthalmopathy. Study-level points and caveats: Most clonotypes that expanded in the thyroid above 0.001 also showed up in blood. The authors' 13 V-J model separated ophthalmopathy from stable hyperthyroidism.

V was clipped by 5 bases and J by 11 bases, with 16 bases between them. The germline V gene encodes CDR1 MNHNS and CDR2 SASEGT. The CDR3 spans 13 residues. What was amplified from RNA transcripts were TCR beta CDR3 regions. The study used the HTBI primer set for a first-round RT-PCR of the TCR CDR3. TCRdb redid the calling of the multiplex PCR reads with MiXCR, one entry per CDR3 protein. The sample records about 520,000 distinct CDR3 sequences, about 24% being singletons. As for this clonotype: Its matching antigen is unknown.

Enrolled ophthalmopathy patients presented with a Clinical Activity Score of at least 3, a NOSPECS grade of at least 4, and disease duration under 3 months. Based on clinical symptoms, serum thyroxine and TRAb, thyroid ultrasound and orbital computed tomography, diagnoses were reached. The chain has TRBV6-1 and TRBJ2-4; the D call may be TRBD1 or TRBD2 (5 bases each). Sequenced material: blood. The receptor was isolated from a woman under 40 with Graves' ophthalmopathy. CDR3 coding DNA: TGTGCCAGCAGTCCCCAAGGGACGGCTCTTCAGTACTTC. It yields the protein CASSPQGTALQYF.